This T cell receptor (beta chain) was sequenced during a study of tissue T cells after allogeneic stem cell transplantation (dated by TCRdb to 2021 to 2024). Broadly, across the study: If a tissue had multiple samples, a pathologist reviewed H&E sections so that samples with histologically apparent lymphocytes got priority for sequencing. The human arm was conducted as a prospective observational study, and neither blinding nor randomization was performed. Using research autopsies of patients with and without GVHD, plus mouse models of GVHD, the study profiled TCR beta repertoires across many tissues. Paper-wide results and their limitations: In both patients and mice, T cells from blood and spleen picked up only a limited part of the TCR repertoire that was detected in tissues. No blood samples were available from the non-GVHD comparator patients. The patient cohort was small and clinically heterogeneous, and sampling depth was acknowledged as a limitation. Which tissue TCRs were alloreactive or antigen-specific was not determined in the study, and some clones might have been persisting host cells. Only a few T cell clones appeared in more than one patient, yet motif-based clustering showed tissue-specific repertoire signatures that were shared between patients. Within patients, how anatomically similar the tissues were was a key factor in shaping TCR repertoire composition, regardless of disease or transplant status.

As to this clone: Its recognized antigen is unknown. Per-base qualities were not stored, and no clone one base away is much larger.

CDR1 SGDLS and CDR2 YYNGEE are derived from the germline V gene. The CDR3 runs 14 amino acids, cysteine and phenylalanine included. CDR3 DNA is the only sequence kept; it has 42 bases, read in frame from the first base. The germline V end is reduced by 3 bases and the J end by 5 bases; junction bases left unmatched: 5. The time point label for this specimen denotes: human tissue collected at research (rapid) autopsy. Three non-HCT comparator patients who had other cancers, at least five GI tract samples, and no known GI disease at death were chosen retrospectively. Autopsy tissues included GI sites from esophagus to rectum, liver, skin and lymphoid organs including spleen, after a median post-mortem interval of around 9.1 hours. Autopsy specimens were bisected, with one portion flash-frozen in liquid nitrogen and the rest formalin-fixed; GI outer muscle layers were removed. To extract genomic DNA from frozen tissues, either the Mag-Bind Blood & Tissue DNA HDQ 96 Kit on a Chemagic 360 or the DNeasy Blood & Tissue Kit was used. Because of concern about red blood cell contamination, extracted DNA was further purified using the Genomic DNA Clean & Concentrator-25 kit.

Library creation used the immunoSEQ multiplex PCR assay. Adaptive Biotechnologies performed the TCRbeta CDR3 sequencing at survey depth and reported CDR3 sequences, V/J genes, productive frequency and template counts. Amplification of TCR beta CDR3 regions started from genomic DNA instead of RNA. For the original study's pipeline: Jensen-Shannon divergence was used to quantify pairwise repertoire overlap between tissues, with a value of 1 meaning complete divergence and a value of 0 meaning identical repertoires. Tissues were grouped by single-linkage agglomerative hierarchical clustering of pairwise JSD values, and the clustering results were shown as dendrograms. GLIPH2 was run on all patient samples with simulation_depth 1000, kmer_min_depth 3, cdr3_length_cutoff 8, keeping groups with more than two unique CDR3s. A standardized tissue-overlap score extrapolated Jaccard GLIPH-group overlap across patients to a standard repertoire size of 1000 clones. Linear mixed-effect models, with tissue included as a fixed effect and individual included as a random effect, were used to assess associations of diversity with clinical or experimental variables. Here the immuneACCESS table is served through TCRdb, limited to in-frame sequences with V and J called. Missing clones are a known gap in these copies; in checked studies unresolved V genes cover under half, and the rest lacks a known reason. Clone size and V and J calls were adopted from that table, with D and trimming inferred from the DNA. Present in this sample are about 5,200 clones, 60% to 80% of which were seen just once. The top ten constitute 7.7% of the sample.

This material consisted of tissue from the colon, taken at autopsy. The chain is made from TRBV9 and TRBJ1-3; the central 7 bases match TRBD1. This TCR was recovered from a female donor at least 60 years old with lung cancer. The CDR3 corresponds to CASSAGDSRNTIYF. Here is the DNA: TGTGCCAGCAGCGCCGGGGACAGTAGAAACACCATATATTTT.